This T cell receptor (beta chain) stems from a study of cytomegalovirus exposure and HLA in healthy donors. The V gene's germline CDR1 is MNHEY and CDR2 SMNVEV (reference sequence). The CDR3 loop spans 14 amino acids. V lost 6 bases to trimming and J lost 1 base, with 10 bases between them. In this sample, this clone turned up once. What it recognizes is unknown. Primers: 60 Vbeta forward and 13 Jbeta reverse. Clones were sequenced by immunoSEQ multiplex PCR, and TCRdb holds only the in-frame ones, with some missing. This table holds some 220,000 clones, approximately 85% found once. Study results and limitations: It was reportedly the case that the classifier diagnosed cytomegalovirus status with high specificity and sensitivity. A previous analysis found most TCR beta V segments productive roughly 87% or roughly 30% of the time. Altogether, 164 TCR beta chains were recorded as cytomegalovirus-associated.

The source material was PBMCs. The sequence came from a girl aged 2-10 years in good health and CMV-seronegative. This rearrangement joins TRBV27 to TRBJ1-3; no clear D gene. The CDR3 DNA follows: TGTGCCAGCAGACCACTTCTTTCTGGAAACACCATATATTTT. It specifies CASRPLLSGNTIYF.